This entry features one T cell receptor beta chain sequence. Only in-frame clones appear in the TCRdb table, and some are missing; sequencing was by immunoSEQ multiplex PCR. Among more than 55,000 clones, approximately 78% were seen once, and the ten largest hold about 1.6%. The data derive from a study of PD-L1 blockade in urothelial cancer. About the research overall: In the patient group, about 90% of the roughly 29 were males with bladder-origin urothelial cancer.

In germline, CDR1 is MGHRA, CDR2 YSYEKL. CDR3 length: 16 residues. The V and J ends lost 2 bases and 4 bases, in that order; junction bases with no gene match: 8. Time point described: pretreatment peripheral blood. The cohort comprised individuals with locally advanced or metastatic urothelial carcinoma. The sequencing here drew on PBMCs, taken around atezolizumab (anti-PD-L1) treatment. This clonotype was obtained from a man in his sixties or seventies with urothelial cancer. The chain is built from TRBV4-1 and TRBJ2-1; 7 bases match TRBD2. The CDR3 bases are TGCGCCAGCAGCCAACCTGGGCGAGCGGGGTACAATGAGCAGTTCTTC. Translated, it gives CASSQPGRAGYNEQFF.